What follows is one T cell receptor (beta chain) and its context. Antigen specificity is unknown. The data were obtained in a study of cytomegalovirus exposure and HLA in healthy donors. The study's findings and limits: Specificity of a few CMV-associated chains for CMV antigens was verified in vitro. Clusters of TCRs from the first cohort tended to co-occur in the roughly 120 validation repertoires (as a later analysis found). The study designated 150 or so TCR beta chains cytomegalovirus-associated.

Clones were read by immunoSEQ multiplex PCR, and TCRdb kept only the in-frame ones, dropping some. The table has 60,000 or so clones, around 94% seen once. The CDR3 loop spans 12 amino acids. The V and J ends lost 5 bases and 9 bases, in that order; junction bases with no gene match: 4. Germline CDR1 reads SGHRS; CDR2 reads YFSETQ. Sequenced material: PBMCs. The TCR comes from a man aged 18 to 35 in good health and CMV-seronegative. The chain employs TRBV5-1 and TRBJ2-1, with 8 bases identical to TRBD1. The CDR3 loop reads CASSPGGTEQFF. In DNA form, the CDR3 reads TGCGCCAGCAGTCCAGGGGGCACTGAGCAGTTCTTC.